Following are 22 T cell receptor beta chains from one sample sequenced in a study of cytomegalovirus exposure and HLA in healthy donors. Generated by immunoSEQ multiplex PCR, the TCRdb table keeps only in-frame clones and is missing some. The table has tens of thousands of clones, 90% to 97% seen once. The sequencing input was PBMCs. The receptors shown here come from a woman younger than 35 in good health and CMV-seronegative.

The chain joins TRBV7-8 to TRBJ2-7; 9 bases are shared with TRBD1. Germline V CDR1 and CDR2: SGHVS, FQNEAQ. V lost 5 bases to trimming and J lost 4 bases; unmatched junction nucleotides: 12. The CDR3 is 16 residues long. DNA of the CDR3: TGTGCCAGCAGCCCCGGGACAGGGATCCCTCCTTACGAGCAGTACTTC. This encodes CASSPGTGIPPYEQYF.

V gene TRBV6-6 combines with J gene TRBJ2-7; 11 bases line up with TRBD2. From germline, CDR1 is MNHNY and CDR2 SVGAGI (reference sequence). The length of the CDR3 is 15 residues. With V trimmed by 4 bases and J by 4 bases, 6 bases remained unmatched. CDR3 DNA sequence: TGTGCCAGCAGTTCCCCGACTAGCGGGAAATACGAGCAGTACTTC. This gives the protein CASSSPTSGKYEQYF.

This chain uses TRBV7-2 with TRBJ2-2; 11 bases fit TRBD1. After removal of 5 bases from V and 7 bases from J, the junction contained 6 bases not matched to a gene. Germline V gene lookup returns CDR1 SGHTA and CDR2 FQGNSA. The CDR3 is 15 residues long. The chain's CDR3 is CASSVGQGGFGELFF. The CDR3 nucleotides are TGTGCCAGCAGCGTGGGACAGGGGGGGTTCGGGGAGCTGTTTTTT.

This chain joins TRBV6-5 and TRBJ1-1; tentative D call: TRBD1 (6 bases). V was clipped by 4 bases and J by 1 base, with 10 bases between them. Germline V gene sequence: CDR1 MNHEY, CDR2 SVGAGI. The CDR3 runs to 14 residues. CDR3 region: CASSWRTANTEAFF. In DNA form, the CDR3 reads TGTGCCAGCAGTTGGAGGACAGCGAACACTGAAGCTTTCTTT.

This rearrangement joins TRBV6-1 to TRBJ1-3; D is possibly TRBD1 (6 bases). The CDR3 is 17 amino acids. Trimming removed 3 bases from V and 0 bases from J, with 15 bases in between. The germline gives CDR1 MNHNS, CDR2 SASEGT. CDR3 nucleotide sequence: TGTGCCAGCAGTGACAGACAGGTCGTAGGCTCTGGAAACACCATATATTTT. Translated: CASSDRQVVGSGNTIYF.

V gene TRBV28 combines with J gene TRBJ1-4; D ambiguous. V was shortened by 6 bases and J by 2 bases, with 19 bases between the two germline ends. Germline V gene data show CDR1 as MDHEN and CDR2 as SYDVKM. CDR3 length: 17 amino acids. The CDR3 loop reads CASSPAGMGRTNEKLFF. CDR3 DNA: TGTGCCAGCAGCCCCGCCGGCATGGGGAGGACTAATGAAAAACTGTTTTTT. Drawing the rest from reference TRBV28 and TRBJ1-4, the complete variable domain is DVKVTQSSRYLVKRTGEKVFLECVQDMDHENMFWYRQDPGLGLRLIYFSYDVKMKEKGDIPEGYSVSREKKERFSLILESASTNQTSMYLCASSPAGMGRTNEKLFFGSGTQLSVL.

The CDR3, as DNA: TGCGCCAGCAGCTTGGGCGGACAGGATTCCTACGAGCAGTACTTC. Translated, it gives CASSLGGQDSYEQYF. The chain carries TRBV5-1 and TRBJ2-7; 7 nucleotides align to TRBD1. In germline, CDR1 is SGHRS, CDR2 YFSETQ. There are 15 residues in the CDR3. J lost 1 base, V lost 0 bases, and 4 bases had no gene match.

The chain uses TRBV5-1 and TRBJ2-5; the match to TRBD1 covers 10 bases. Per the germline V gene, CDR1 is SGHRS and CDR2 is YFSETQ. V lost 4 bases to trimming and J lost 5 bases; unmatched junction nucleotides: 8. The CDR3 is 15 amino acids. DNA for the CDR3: TGCGCCAGCAGCGGCCGGGACAGGGGAGTTGAGACCCAGTACTTC. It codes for CASSGRDRGVETQYF.

CDR3 in amino acids: CASSPRLAGEHEQYF. CDR3 coding DNA: TGTGCCAGCAGCCCCAGACTAGCGGGAGAACACGAGCAGTACTTC. The J gene is TRBJ2-7, the V gene TRBV4-2, with TRBD2 identical over 12 bases. CDR1 is LGHNA, CDR2 YNFKEQ, per germline. The CDR3 covers 15 residues. The ends lost 4 bases at V and 5 bases at J; junction bases unmatched: 6.

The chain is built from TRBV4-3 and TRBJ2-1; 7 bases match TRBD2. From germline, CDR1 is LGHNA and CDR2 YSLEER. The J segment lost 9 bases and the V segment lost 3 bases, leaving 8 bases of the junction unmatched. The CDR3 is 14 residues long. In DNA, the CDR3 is TGCGCCAGCAGCCAGGGAGGGTCGGGGGGTGAGCAGTTCTTC. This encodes CASSQGGSGGEQFF.

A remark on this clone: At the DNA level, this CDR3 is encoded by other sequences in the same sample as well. The CDR3 loop is CASSETSGGAWETQYF. The CDR3 coding sequence is TGTGCCAGCAGCGAGACTAGCGGGGGGGCTTGGGAGACCCAGTACTTC. The chain links TRBV2 to TRBJ2-5; 14 positions agree with TRBD2. Germline CDR1 is SNHLY and CDR2 is FYNNEI. V lost 6 bases to trimming and J lost 5 bases; unmatched junction nucleotides: 8. The CDR3 has 16 amino acids.

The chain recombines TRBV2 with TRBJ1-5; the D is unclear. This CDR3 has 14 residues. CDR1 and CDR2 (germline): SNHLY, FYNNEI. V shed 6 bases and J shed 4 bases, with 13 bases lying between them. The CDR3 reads CASSRSRGNQPQHF. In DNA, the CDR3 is TGTGCCAGCAGCCGGTCCCGGGGAAATCAGCCCCAGCATTTT.

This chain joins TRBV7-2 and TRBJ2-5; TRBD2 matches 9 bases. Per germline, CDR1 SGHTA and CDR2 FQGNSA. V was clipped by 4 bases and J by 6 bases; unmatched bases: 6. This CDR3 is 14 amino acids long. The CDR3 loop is CASSWRGGGQTQYF. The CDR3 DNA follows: TGTGCCAGCAGCTGGCGGGGGGGCGGGCAGACCCAGTACTTC.

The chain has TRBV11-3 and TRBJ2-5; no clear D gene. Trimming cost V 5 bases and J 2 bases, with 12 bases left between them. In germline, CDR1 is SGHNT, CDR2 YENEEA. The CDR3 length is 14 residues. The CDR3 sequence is CASSHGPNQETQYF. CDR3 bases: TGTGCCAGCAGCCATGGGCCCAATCAAGAGACCCAGTACTTC. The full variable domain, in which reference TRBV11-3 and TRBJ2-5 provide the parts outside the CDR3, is EAGVVQSPRYKIIEKKQPVAFWCNPISGHNTLYWYLQNLGQGPELLIRYENEEAVDDSQLPKDRFSAERLKGVDSTLKIQPAELGDSAVYLCASSHGPNQETQYFGPGTRLLVL.

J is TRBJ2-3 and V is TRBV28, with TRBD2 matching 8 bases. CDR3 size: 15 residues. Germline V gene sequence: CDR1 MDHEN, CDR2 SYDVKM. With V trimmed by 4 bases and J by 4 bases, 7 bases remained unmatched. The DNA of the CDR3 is TGTGCCAGCAGTTCGGGGGGGCCTAGGGCAGATACGCAGTATTTT. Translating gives CASSSGGPRADTQYF.

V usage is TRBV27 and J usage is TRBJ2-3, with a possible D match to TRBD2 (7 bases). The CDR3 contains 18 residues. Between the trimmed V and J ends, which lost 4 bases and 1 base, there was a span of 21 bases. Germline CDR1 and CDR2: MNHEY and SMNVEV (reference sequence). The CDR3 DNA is TGTGCCAGCAGTTCCCCCTCCGTTGGGGGGGGCCGCACAGATACGCAGTATTTT. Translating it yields CASSSPSVGGGRTDTQYF.

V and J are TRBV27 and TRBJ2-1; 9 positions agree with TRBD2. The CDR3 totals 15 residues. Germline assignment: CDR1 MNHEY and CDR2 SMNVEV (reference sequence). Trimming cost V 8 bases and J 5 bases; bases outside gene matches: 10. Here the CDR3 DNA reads TGTGCCAGCTTCCAAGCGGGGGGCCGAGACAATGAGCAGTTCTTC. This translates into CASFQAGGRDNEQFF.

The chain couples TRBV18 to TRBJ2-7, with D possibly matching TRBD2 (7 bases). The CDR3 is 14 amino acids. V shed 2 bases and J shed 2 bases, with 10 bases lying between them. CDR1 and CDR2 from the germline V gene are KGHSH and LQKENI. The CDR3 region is CASSPGGAPYEQYF. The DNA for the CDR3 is TGTGCCAGCTCACCAGGGGGGGCCCCCTACGAGCAGTACTTC.

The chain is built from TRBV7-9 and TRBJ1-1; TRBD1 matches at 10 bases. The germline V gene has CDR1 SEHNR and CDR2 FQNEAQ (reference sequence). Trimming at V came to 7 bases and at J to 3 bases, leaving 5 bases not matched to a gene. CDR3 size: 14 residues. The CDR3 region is CASTPGTGDTEAFF. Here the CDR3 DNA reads TGTGCCAGCACTCCCGGGACAGGGGACACTGAAGCTTTCTTT.

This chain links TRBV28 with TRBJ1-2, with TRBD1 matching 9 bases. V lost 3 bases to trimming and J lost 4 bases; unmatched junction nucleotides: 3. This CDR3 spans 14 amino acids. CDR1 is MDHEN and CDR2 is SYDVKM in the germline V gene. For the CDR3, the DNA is TGTGCCAGCAGTTTGGGGACAGGGACCTATGGCTACACCTTC. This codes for CASSLGTGTYGYTF.

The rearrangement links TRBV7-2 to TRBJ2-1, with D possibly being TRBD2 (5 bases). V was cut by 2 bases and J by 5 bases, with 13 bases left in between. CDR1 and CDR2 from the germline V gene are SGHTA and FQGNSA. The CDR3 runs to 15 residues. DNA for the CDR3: TGTGCCAGCAGCTTAATACCGGGGAACAACAATGAGCAGTTCTTC. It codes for CASSLIPGNNNEQFF.

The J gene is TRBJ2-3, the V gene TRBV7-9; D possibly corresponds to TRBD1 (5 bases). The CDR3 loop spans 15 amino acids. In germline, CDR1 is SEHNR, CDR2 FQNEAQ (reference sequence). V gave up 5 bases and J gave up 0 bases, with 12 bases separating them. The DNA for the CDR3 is TGTGCCAGCAGCGGGCCAGGGATTAGCACAGATACGCAGTATTTT. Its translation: CASSGPGISTDTQYF. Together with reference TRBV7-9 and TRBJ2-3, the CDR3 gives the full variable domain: DTGVSQNPRHKITKRGQNVTFRCDPISEHNRLYWYRQTLGQGPEFLTYFQNEAQLEKSRLLSDRFSAERPKGSFSTLEIQRTEQGDSAMYLCASSGPGISTDTQYFGPGTRLTVL.